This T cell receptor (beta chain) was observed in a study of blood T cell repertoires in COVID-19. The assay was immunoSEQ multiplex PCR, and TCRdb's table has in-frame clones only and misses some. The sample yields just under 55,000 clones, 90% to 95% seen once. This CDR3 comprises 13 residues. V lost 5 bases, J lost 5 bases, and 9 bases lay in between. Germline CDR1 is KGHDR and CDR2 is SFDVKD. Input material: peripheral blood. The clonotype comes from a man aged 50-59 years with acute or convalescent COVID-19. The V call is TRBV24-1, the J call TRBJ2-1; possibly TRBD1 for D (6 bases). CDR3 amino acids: CATSARTDNEQFF. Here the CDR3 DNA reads TGTGCCACCAGTGCCAGGACAGACAATGAGCAGTTCTTC.